The entry below describes one TCR beta chain. Its antigen is unknown. V lost 5 bases to trimming and J lost 7 bases, with 15 bases between them. The germline V gene encodes CDR1 SEHNR and CDR2 FQNEAQ (reference sequence). The CDR3 sequence is 13 residues long. Sequencing of TCR beta, carried out with a high-throughput approach, was applied to CD8+ and CD4+ T cells from the blood. FACS enriched CD8+ TEMRA cells, while bulk CD8+ and CD4+ were negatively isolated. This specimen belongs to a study of CD8 T cells in Susac syndrome. An input of roughly 0.5 to 1 ug of RNA was subjected to reverse transcription using random hexamers. TCR beta CDR3 was amplified by immunoSEQ covering 54 Vbeta and 13 Jbeta. One entry per CDR3 protein, called by TCRdb with MiXCR from the immunoSEQ multiplex PCR reads. The table lists a few hundred thousand distinct CDR3 sequences, 90% to 95% of them singletons. Overall study results and limits: Individuals included in the TCR sequencing and HLA analysis were acknowledged by the study to be relatively few in number.

This chain links TRBV7-9 with TRBJ2-7, with D perhaps matching TRBD2 (5 bases). Sequencing was performed on CD8+ T cells from PBMCs. The receptor's source is a human donor with multiple sclerosis. CDR3 residues: CASSETTFWEQYF. For the CDR3, the DNA is TGTGCCAGCAGCGAGACTACTTTCTGGGAGCAGTACTTC.